This T cell receptor (beta chain) was captured in a study of blood T cell repertoires in COVID-19. Study background: Sources were T cells, B-cell-depleted T cells, or PBMCs; the material itself was cDNA or gDNA.

Sequencing was performed with immunoSEQ multiplex PCR; in TCRdb, only in-frame clones are kept and a portion is missing. The repertoire holds fewer than 250,000 clones, with 80% to 90% as singletons. Exposed participants came across a COVID-19 case within 2 weeks before study entry. This TCR was sampled from a woman aged 30 to 39 who had been exposed to COVID-19. Material for sequencing was PBMCs or T cells enriched from blood (not recorded which).

The CDR3 loop is CASSQETGLHIQYF. The CDR3 nucleotides read TGTGCCAGCAGCCAAGAAACCGGTCTTCACATTCAGTACTTC. The chain employs TRBV14 and TRBJ2-4; unclear D gene. Germline V lookup: CDR1 SGHDN, CDR2 FVKESK. The CDR3 length is 14 residues. Trimming shortened V by 0 bases and J by 8 bases, and 11 bases separated the two germline ends.